This T cell receptor beta chain was captured in a study of T cell repertoires in cytomegalovirus infection. V shed 6 bases and J shed 0 bases, with 12 bases lying between them. This CDR3 region has 15 residues. Germline assignment: CDR1 SGHAT and CDR2 FQNNGV. One entry per CDR3 protein results from TCRdb running MiXCR on the reads. Of around 530,000 distinct CDR3 sequences detected, about 15% appear once; the ten largest clones hold 20% to 30%. The source of this sequence is a human donor in good health (CMV status not recorded). Some clones in this sample may be carry-over from other donors' samples. The chain has TRBV11-2 and TRBJ1-3; the D is unclear. Sequenced sample: CD8+ T cells from PBMCs. CDR3 amino acids: CASREGLSSGNTIYF. DNA of the CDR3: TGTGCCAGCAGAGAAGGACTGTCCTCTGGAAACACCATATATTTT.